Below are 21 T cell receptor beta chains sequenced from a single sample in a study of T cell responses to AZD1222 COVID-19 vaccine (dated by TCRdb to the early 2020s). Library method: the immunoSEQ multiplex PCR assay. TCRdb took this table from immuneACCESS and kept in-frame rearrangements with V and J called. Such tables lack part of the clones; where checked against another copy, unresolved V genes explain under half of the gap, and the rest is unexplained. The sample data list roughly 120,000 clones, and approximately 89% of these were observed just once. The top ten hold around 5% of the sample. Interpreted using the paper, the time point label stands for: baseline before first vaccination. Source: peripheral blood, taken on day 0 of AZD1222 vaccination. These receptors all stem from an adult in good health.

CDR3 DNA sequence: TGTGCCAGCAGTTTAGTAGGGGGGGGTACTGAAGCTTTCTTT. This encodes CASSLVGGGTEAFF. This rearrangement joins TRBV28 to TRBJ1-1; TRBD1 is a possible D gene (6 bases). The V end lost 2 bases, the J end lost 5 bases, and 12 bases lay between the germline ends. Germline CDR1 and CDR2: MDHEN and SYDVKM. The CDR3 has 14 amino acids.

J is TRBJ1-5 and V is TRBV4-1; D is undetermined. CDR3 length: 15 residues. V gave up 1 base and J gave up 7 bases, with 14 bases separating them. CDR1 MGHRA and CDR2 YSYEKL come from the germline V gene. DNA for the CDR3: TGCGCCAGCAGCCAAGTGTGGCAGGCGGACCAGCCCCAGCATTTT. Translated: CASSQVWQADQPQHF.

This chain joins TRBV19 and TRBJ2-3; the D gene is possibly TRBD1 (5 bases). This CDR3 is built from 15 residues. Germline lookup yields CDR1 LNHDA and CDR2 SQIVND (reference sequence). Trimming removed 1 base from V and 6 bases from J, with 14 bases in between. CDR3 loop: CASSIGQTLGDTQYF. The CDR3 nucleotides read TGTGCCAGTAGTATAGGACAGACCTTAGGGGATACGCAGTATTTT.

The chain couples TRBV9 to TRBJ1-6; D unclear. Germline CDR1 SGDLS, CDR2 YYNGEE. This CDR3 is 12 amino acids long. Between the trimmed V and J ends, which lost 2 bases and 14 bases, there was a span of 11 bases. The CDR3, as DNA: TGTGCCAGCAGCGTTAATGAGGAGTCCCTCCACTTT. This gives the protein CASSVNEESLHF.

The CDR3 bases are TGTGCCAGCAGCCAAAGCTCAGGGATAGATCAGCCCCAGCATTTT. As protein: CASSQSSGIDQPQHF. V is TRBV3-1 (or the pseudogene TRBV3-2) and J is TRBJ1-5, with D tentatively TRBD1 (5 bases). Germline V gene lookup returns CDR1 LGHDT and CDR2 YNNKEL (reference sequence). V was shortened by 2 bases and J by 5 bases, with 13 bases between the two germline ends. The CDR3 sequence is 15 residues long.

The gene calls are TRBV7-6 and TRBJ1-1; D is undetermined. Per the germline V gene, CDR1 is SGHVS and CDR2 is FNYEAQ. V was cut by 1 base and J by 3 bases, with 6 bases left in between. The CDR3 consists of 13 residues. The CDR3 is CASSLGTYTEAFF. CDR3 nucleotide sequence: TGTGCCAGCAGCTTAGGCACCTACACTGAAGCTTTCTTT.

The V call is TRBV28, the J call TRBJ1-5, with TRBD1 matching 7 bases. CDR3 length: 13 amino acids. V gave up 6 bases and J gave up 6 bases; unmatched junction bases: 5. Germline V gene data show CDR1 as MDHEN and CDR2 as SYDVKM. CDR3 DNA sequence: TGTGCCAGCAGCATACAGGGGACTCAGCCCCAGCATTTT. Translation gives CASSIQGTQPQHF.

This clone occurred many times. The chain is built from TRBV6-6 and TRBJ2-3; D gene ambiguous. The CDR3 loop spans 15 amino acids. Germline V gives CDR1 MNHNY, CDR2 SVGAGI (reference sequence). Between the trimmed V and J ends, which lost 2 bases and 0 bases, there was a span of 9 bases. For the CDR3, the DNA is TGTGCCAGCAGTTACCCGACGGGTAGCACAGATACGCAGTATTTT. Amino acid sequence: CASSYPTGSTDTQYF.

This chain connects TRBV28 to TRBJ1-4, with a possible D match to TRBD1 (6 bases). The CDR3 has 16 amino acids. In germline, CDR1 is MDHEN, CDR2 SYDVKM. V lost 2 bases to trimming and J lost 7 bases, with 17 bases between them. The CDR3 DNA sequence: TGTGCCAGCAGTTTAGGTCTGGGGGGCTATGGTGAAAAACTGTTTTTT. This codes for CASSLGLGGYGEKLFF. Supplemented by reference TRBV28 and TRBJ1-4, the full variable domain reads DVKVTQSSRYLVKRTGEKVFLECVQDMDHENMFWYRQDPGLGLRLIYFSYDVKMKEKGDIPEGYSVSREKKERFSLILESASTNQTSMYLCASSLGLGGYGEKLFFGSGTQLSVL.

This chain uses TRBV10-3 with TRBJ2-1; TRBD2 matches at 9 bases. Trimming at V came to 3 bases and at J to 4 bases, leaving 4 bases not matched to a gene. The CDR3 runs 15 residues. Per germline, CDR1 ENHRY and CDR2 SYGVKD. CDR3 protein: CAISDSGGRYNEQFF. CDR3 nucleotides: TGTGCCATCAGTGACAGCGGGGGGCGTTACAATGAGCAGTTCTTC.

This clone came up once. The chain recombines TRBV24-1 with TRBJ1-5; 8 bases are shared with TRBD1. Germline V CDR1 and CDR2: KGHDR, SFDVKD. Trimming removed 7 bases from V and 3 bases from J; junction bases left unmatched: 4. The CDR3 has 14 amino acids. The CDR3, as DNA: TGTGCCACCAGCCCGGGACAGGTCAATCAGCCCCAGCATTTT. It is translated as CATSPGQVNQPQHF.

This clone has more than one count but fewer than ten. Here the CDR3 reads CASLQQGATAGNTIYF. The CDR3 DNA reads TGTGCCAGCCTACAACAGGGGGCGACCGCTGGAAACACCATATATTTT. V and J are TRBV18 and TRBJ1-3; 9 nucleotides agree with TRBD1. The CDR3 covers 16 residues. Per the germline V gene, CDR1 is KGHSH and CDR2 is LQKENI. J lost 2 bases, V lost 8 bases, and 10 bases had no gene match.

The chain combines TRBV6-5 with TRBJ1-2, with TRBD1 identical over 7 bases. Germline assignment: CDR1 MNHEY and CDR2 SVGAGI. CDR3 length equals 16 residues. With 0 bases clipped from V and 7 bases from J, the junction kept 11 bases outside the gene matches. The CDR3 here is CASSYSIAATGAGYTF. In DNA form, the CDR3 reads TGTGCCAGCAGTTACTCGATAGCCGCTACAGGGGCTGGCTACACCTTC.

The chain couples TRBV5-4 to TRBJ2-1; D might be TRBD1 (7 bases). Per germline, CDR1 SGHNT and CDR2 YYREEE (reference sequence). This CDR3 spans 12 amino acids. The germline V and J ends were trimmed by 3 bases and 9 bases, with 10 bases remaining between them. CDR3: CASSSQGGEQFF. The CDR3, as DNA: TGTGCCAGCAGCTCTCAGGGGGGTGAGCAGTTCTTC.

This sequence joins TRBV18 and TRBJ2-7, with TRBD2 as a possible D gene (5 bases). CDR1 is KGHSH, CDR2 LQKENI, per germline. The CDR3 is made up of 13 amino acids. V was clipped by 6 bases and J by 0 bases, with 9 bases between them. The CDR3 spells CASSPGISYEQYF. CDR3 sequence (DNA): TGTGCCAGCTCTCCGGGGATCTCCTACGAGCAGTACTTC.

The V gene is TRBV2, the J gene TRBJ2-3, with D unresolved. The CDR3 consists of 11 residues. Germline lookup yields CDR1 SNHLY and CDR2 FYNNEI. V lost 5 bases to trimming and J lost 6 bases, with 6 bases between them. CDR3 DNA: TGTGCCAGCAGTTTGTTGGATACGCAGTATTTT. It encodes CASSLLDTQYF.

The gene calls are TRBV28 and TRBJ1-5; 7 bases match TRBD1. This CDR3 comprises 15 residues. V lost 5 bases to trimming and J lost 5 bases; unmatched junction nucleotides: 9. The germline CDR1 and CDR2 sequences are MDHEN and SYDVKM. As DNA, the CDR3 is TGTGCCAGCAGTCTCAACCGCGACAGGGATCAGCCCCAGCATTTT. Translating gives CASSLNRDRDQPQHF.

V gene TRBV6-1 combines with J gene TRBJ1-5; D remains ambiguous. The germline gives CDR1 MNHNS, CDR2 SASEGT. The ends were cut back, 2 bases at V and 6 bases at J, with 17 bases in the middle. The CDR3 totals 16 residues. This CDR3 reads CASSEPRNSRVQPQHF. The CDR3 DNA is TGTGCCAGCAGTGAACCTCGGAATTCGCGGGTTCAGCCCCAGCATTTT.

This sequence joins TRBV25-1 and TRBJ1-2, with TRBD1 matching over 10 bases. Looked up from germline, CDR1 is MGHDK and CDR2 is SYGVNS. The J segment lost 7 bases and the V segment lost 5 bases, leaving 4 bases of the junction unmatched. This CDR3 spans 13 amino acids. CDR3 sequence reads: CASSPRTGGGYTF. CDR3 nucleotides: TGTGCCAGCAGTCCACGGACAGGGGGTGGCTACACCTTC.

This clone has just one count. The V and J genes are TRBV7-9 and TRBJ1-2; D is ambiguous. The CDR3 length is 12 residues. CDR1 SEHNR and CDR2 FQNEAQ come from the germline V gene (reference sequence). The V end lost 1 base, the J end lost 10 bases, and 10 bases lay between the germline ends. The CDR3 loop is CASSLDQTDYTF. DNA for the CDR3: TGTGCCAGCAGCTTAGATCAGACTGACTACACCTTC.

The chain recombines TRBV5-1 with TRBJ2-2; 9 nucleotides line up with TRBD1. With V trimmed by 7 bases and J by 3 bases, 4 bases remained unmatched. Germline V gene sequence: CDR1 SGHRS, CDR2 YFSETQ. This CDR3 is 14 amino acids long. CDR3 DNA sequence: TGCGCCAGCGGGAGACAGGGGGACACCGGGGAGCTGTTTTTT. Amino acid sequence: CASGRQGDTGELFF. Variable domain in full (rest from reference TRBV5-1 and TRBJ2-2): KAGVTQTPRYLIKTRGQQVTLSCSPISGHRSVSWYQQTPGQGLQFLFEYFSETQRNKGNFPGRFSGRQFSNSRSEMNVSTLELGDSALYLCASGRQGDTGELFFGEGSRLTVL.